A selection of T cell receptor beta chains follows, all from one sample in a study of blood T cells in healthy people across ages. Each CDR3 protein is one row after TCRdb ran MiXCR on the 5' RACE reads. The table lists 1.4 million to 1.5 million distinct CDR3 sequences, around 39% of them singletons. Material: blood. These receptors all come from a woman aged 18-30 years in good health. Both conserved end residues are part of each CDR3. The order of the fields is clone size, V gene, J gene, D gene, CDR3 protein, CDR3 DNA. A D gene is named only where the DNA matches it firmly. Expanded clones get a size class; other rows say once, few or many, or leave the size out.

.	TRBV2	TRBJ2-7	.	CASIGTSDYEQYF	TGTGCCAGCATCGGGACCTCCGACTACGAGCAGTACTTC
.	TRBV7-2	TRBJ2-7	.	CASSSWSGSYEQYF	TGTGCCAGCAGCTCGTGGTCCGGCTCCTACGAGCAGTACTTC
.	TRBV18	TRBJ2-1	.	CASSPPSLSENEQFF	TGTGCCAGCTCACCCCCCTCGTTGAGTGAAAATGAGCAGTTCTTC
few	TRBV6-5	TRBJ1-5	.	CASRRGLNQPQHF	TGTGCCAGCCGGCGGGGGTTGAATCAGCCCCAGCATTTT
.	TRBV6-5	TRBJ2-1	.	CASSPVRGGSSYNEQFF	TGTGCCAGCAGCCCCGTTCGAGGTGGGAGCTCCTACAATGAGCAGTTCTTC
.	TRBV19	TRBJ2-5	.	CASKGRPGETQYF	TGTGCCAGTAAAGGACGGCCGGGAGAGACCCAGTACTTC
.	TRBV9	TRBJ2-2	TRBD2	CASSVDRLAPGELFF	TGTGCCAGCAGCGTAGACCGACTAGCTCCCGGGGAGCTGTTTTTT
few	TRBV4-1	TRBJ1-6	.	CASSHQDSYNSPLHF	TGCGCCAGCAGCCATCAGGACAGCTATAATTCACCCCTCCACTTT
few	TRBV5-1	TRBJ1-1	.	CASSLLGTTGTEAFF	TGCGCCAGCAGCTTGTTGGGCACCACGGGCACTGAAGCTTTCTTT
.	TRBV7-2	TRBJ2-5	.	CASSPIGIEETQYF	TGTGCCAGCAGCCCAATAGGGATCGAGGAGACCCAGTACTTC
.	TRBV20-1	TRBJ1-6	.	CSARVNSGGSPLHF	TGCAGTGCTAGAGTTAATAGTGGAGGGTCACCCCTCCACTTT
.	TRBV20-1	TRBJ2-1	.	CSGGNSNEQFF	TGCAGTGGCGGGAACTCCAATGAGCAGTTCTTC
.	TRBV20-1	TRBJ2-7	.	CSARQGMRNYEQYF	TGCAGTGCTAGACAAGGCATGAGAAACTACGAGCAGTACTTC
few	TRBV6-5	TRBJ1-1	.	CASTRGLNTEAFF	TGTGCCAGCACCCGGGGACTCAACACTGAAGCTTTCTTT
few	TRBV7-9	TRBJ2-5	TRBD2	CASSFGGGGQETQYF	TGTGCCAGCAGTTTTGGGGGGGGAGGGCAAGAGACCCAGTACTTC
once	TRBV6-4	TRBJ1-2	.	CAGSDRQGLGYTF	TGTGCCGGCAGTGATCGGCAGGGGCTTGGCTACACCTTC
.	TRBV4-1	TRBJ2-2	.	CASSQRSGVYANTGELFF	TGCGCCAGCAGCCAACGTAGCGGTGTTTACGCGAACACCGGGGAGCTGTTTTTT
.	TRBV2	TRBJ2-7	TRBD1	CASRDRVNEQYF	TGTGCCAGCCGGGACAGGGTGAACGAGCAGTACTTC
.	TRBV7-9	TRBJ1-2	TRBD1	CASSSATGAGGYTF	TGTGCCAGCAGCTCGGCGACAGGGGCGGGTGGCTACACCTTC
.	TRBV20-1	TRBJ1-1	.	CSARINTEAFF	TGCAGTGCTAGAATAAACACTGAAGCTTTCTTT
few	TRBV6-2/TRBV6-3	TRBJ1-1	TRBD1	CASIGGVEEAFF	TGTGCCAGCATAGGGGGCGTTGAGGAGGCTTTCTTT
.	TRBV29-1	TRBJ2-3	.	CSVEGASGGAVSTDTQYF	TGCAGCGTTGAGGGGGCTAGCGGAGGAGCAGTCAGCACAGATACGCAGTATTTT
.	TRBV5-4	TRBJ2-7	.	CASSKDSKSYEQYF	TGTGCCAGCTCGAAGGACAGCAAATCCTACGAGCAGTACTTC
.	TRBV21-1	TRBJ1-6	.	CASSHTDRVYSPLHF	TGTGCCAGCAGTCATACTGACAGGGTGTATTCACCCCTCCACTTT
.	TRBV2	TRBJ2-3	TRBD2	CASSGSGLSDTQYF	TGTGCCAGCAGTGGTAGCGGGTTGTCAGATACGCAGTATTTT
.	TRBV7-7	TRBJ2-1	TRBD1	CASSSGTVNEQFF	TGTGCCAGCAGCTCCGGGACAGTAAATGAGCAGTTCTTC
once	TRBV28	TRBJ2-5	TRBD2	CASSQRGGFNEQYF	TGTGCCAGCAGTCAGCGGGGGGGCTTCAATGAGCAGTACTTC
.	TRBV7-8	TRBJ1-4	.	CASSLEGISSGKLFF	TGTGCCAGCAGCCTTGAGGGGATATCGTCTGGAAAACTGTTTTTT
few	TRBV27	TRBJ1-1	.	CASSLSWGEGHTEAFF	TGTGCCAGCAGTTTATCGTGGGGGGAGGGCCACACTGAAGCTTTCTTT
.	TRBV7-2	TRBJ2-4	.	CASSPTVTTKNIQYF	TGTGCCAGCAGCCCGACCGTGACTACGAAAAACATTCAGTACTTC
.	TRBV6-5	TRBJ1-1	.	CASSYSALNTEAFF	TGTGCCAGCAGTTATTCAGCGTTGAACACTGAAGCTTTCTTT
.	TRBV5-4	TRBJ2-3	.	CASSLWLAGADTQYF	TGTGCCAGCAGCTTGTGGTTGGCGGGGGCTGATACGCAGTATTTT
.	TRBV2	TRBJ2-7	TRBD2	CASSGTSVKAYEQYF	TGTGCCAGCAGTGGAACTAGCGTCAAGGCCTACGAGCAGTACTTC
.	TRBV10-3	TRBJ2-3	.	CAIRITRSSTDTQYF	TGTGCCATCAGGATAACCAGATCTTCCACAGATACGCAGTATTTT
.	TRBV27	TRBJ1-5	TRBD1	CASRGQGYSNQPQHF	TGTGCCAGCAGGGGACAGGGGTATAGCAATCAGCCCCAGCATTTT
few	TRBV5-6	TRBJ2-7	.	CASSLPTDYEQYF	TGTGCCAGCAGCTTGCCCACGGACTACGAGCAGTACTTC
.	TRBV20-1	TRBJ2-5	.	CSARVLVQETQYF	TGCAGTGCTAGAGTACTAGTCCAAGAGACCCAGTACTTC
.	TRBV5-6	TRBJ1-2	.	CASSYRKNYGYTF	TGTGCCAGCAGCTACCGGAAGAACTATGGCTACACCTTC
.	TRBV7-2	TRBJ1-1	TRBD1	CASSLAPRTGAAFF	TGTGCCAGCAGCTTAGCGCCAAGGACAGGGGCAGCTTTCTTT
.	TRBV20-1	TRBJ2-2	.	CSATRGVGIGELFF	TGCAGTGCCACTAGAGGGGTAGGGATCGGGGAGCTGTTTTTT
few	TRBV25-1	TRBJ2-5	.	CASSDQGIGNRQYF	TGTGCCAGCAGTGATCAAGGGATTGGGAATCGGCAGTACTTC
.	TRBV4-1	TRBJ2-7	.	CASSQSASSYEQYF	TGCGCCAGCAGCCAAAGTGCGTCTAGCTACGAGCAGTACTTC
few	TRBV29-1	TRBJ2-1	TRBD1	CSVQNGDSSYNEQFF	TGCAGCGTACAAAACGGGGACAGCTCCTACAATGAGCAGTTCTTC
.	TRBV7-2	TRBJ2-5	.	CASSLQAGTQETQYF	TGTGCCAGCAGCTTACAGGCGGGGACCCAAGAGACCCAGTACTTC
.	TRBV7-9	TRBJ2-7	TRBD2	CASRLVGGNHSYEQYF	TGTGCCAGCAGGCTAGTCGGGGGGAACCACTCCTACGAGCAGTACTTC
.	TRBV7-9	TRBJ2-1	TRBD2	CASSALAGGAEQFF	TGTGCCAGCAGCGCCTTAGCGGGGGGAGCTGAGCAGTTCTTC
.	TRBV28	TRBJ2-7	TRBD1	CASTGQGAVYEQYF	TGTGCCAGTACGGGACAGGGGGCCGTCTACGAGCAGTACTTC
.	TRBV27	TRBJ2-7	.	CASSLLTGSHSNEQYF	TGTGCCAGCAGTTTATTGACAGGCTCGCACTCGAACGAGCAGTACTTC
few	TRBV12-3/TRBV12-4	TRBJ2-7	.	CASSPGRSNSYEQYF	TGTGCCAGCAGCCCTGGGAGGTCCAACTCCTACGAGCAGTACTTC
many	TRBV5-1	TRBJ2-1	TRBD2	CASSAGDSYNEQFF	TGCGCCAGCTCGGCGGGGGACTCCTACAATGAGCAGTTCTTC
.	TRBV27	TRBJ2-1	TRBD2	CASSPPMGLAGGNEQFF	TGTGCCAGCAGTCCACCCATGGGGTTGGCGGGAGGCAATGAGCAGTTCTTC
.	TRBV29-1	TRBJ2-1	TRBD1	CSVETGQVVDEQFF	TGCAGCGTTGAAACCGGACAGGTTGTGGATGAGCAGTTCTTC
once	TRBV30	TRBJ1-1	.	CAWSRIMNTEAFF	TGTGCCTGGAGTAGAATAATGAACACTGAAGCTTTCTTT